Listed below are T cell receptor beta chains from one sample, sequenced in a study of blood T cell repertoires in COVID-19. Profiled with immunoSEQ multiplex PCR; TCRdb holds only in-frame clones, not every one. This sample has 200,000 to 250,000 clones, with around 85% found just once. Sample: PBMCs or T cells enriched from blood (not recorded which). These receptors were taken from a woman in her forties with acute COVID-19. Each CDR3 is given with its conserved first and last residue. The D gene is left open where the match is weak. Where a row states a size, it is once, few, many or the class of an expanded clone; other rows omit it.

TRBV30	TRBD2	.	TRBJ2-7	CAWSVLRASGSFDEQYF	TGTGCCTGGAGTGTCCTTCGGGCTAGCGGGAGTTTCGACGAGCAGTACTTC
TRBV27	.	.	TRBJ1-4	CASSPRQVANEKLFF	TGTGCCAGCAGTCCGCGACAGGTCGCTAATGAAAAACTGTTTTTT
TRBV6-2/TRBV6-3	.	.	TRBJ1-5	CASSYSPGVSGNQPQHF	TGTGCCAGCAGTTACTCTCCCGGGGTTTCGGGCAATCAGCCCCAGCATTTT
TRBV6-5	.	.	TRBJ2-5	CASSLRTEETQYF	TGTGCCAGCAGTCTCCGGACAGAAGAGACCCAGTACTTC
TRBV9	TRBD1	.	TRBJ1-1	CASSAEDRGPMNTEAFF	TGTGCCAGCAGCGCAGAGGACAGGGGACCCATGAACACTGAAGCTTTCTTT
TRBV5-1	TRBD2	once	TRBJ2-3	CASSLAGETDTQYF	TGCGCCAGCAGCCTAGCGGGAGAAACAGATACGCAGTATTTT
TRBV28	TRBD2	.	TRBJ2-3	CATIAGEGDTQYF	TGTGCCACTATAGCGGGAGAGGGAGATACGCAGTATTTT
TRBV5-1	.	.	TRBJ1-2	CASSLPIGEISGYTF	TGCGCCAGCAGCTTACCGATTGGAGAAATTTCCGGCTACACCTTC
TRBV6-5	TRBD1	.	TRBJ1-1	CASRSGTEATEAFF	TGTGCCAGCAGGTCCGGGACAGAGGCCACTGAAGCTTTCTTT
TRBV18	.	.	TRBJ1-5	CASSPQGNSNQPQHF	TGTGCCAGCTCACCACAGGGGAATAGCAATCAGCCCCAGCATTTT
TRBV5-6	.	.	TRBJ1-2	CASSRLSKTGIDGYTF	TGTGCCAGCAGCCGACTTTCGAAAACAGGGATCGATGGCTACACCTTC
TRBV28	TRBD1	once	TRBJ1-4	CASSSDRAEKLFF	TGTGCCAGCAGCTCGGACAGGGCTGAAAAACTGTTTTTT
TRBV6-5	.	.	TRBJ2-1	CASRRDSSSYNEQFF	TGTGCCAGCAGACGAGACAGTTCCTCCTACAATGAGCAGTTCTTC
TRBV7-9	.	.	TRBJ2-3	CASSTTRSTDTQYF	TGTGCCAGCAGCACGACTAGAAGCACAGATACGCAGTATTTT
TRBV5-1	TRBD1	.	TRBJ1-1	CASSFEGQMNTEAFF	TGCGCCAGCAGCTTTGAGGGACAGATGAACACTGAAGCTTTCTTT
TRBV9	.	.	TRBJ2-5	CASSVGAKTTGETQYF	TGTGCCAGCAGCGTAGGGGCAAAAACGACCGGCGAGACCCAGTACTTC
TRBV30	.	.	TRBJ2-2	CGGGGLNTGELFF	TGTGGCGGCGGGGGCCTGAACACCGGGGAGCTGTTTTTT
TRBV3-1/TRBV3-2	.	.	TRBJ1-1	CASSQPAGGTEAFF	TGTGCCAGCAGCCAACCGGCGGGGGGGACTGAAGCTTTCTTT
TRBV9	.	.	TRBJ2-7	CASSVGSSPSYEQYF	TGTGCCAGCAGCGTAGGAAGTAGTCCATCCTACGAGCAGTACTTC
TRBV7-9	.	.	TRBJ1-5	CASSVGGFDQPQHF	TGTGCCAGCAGCGTTGGGGGGTTCGATCAGCCCCAGCATTTT
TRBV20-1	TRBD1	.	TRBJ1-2	CSATGGYGYTF	TGCAGTGCCACAGGGGGCTATGGCTACACCTTC
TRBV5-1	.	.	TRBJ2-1	CASNPGAGTYNEQFF	TGCGCCAGCAACCCAGGGGCAGGGACCTACAATGAGCAGTTCTTC
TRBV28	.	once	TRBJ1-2	CASSFGQRNYGYTF	TGTGCCAGCAGTTTCGGACAGAGAAACTATGGCTACACCTTC
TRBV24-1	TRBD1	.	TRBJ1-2	CATSDYTGTGTGYGYTF	TGTGCCACCAGTGATTATACCGGGACAGGGACCGGCTATGGCTACACCTTC
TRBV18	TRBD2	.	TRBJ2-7	CASSQGTSATYEQYF	TGTGCCAGCTCGCAGGGGACTAGCGCAACCTACGAGCAGTACTTC
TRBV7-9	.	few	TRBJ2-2	CASSPVGGELFF	TGTGCCAGCAGCCCGGTCGGGGGGGAGCTGTTTTTT
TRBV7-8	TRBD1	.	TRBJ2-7	CASSLAGTGGHEQYF	TGTGCCAGCAGCTTAGCAGGTACAGGGGGGCACGAGCAGTACTTC
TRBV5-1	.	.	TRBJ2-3	CASSLAGAGRGTQYF	TGCGCCAGCAGCTTGGCCGGGGCGGGACGCGGTACGCAGTATTTT
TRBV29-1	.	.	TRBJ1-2	CSALNPRDYGYTF	TGCAGCGCTTTGAACCCTAGAGACTATGGCTACACCTTC
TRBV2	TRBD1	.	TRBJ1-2	CASSAGQGSRYGYTF	TGTGCCAGCAGTGCGGGACAGGGGAGTCGCTATGGCTACACCTTC
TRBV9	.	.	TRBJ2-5	CARSVGGGGTQETQYF	TGTGCCCGCAGCGTAGGGGGCGGGGGGACGCAAGAGACCCAGTACTTC
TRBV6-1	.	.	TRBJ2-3	CASSEGSVPTDTQYF	TGTGCCAGCAGTGAAGGTAGCGTTCCCACAGATACGCAGTATTTT
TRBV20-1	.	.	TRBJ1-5	CSASPGSEPQHF	TGCAGTGCTAGTCCGGGATCGGAGCCCCAGCATTTT
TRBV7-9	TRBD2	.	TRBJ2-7	CASSSSLSGGGSIYEQYF	TGTGCCAGCAGCTCCAGCCTTAGCGGGGGGGGTTCGATCTACGAGCAGTACTTC
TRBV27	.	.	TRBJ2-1	CASSPRALANEQFF	TGTGCCAGCAGTCCCCGGGCCCTAGCAAATGAGCAGTTCTTC
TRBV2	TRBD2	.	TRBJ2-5	CASSEGLAGIQETQYF	TGTGCCAGCAGTGAAGGGTTAGCGGGGATACAAGAGACCCAGTACTTC
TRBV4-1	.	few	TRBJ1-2	CASGGPDTSYGYTF	TGCGCCTCGGGGGGGCCTGACACCTCCTATGGCTACACCTTC
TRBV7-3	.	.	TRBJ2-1	CASSLQGNEQFF	TGTGCCAGCAGCTTACAGGGCAATGAGCAGTTCTTC
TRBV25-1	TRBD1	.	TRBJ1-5	CASSEGDRGGQPQHF	TGTGCCAGCAGTGAAGGAGACAGGGGAGGTCAGCCCCAGCATTTT
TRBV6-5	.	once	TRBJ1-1	CASSYSTGSAFTEAFF	TGTGCCAGCAGTTACTCGACTGGCAGTGCGTTCACTGAAGCTTTCTTT
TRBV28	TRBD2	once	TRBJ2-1	CASSLRPSGSSGEQFF	TGTGCCAGCAGTTTGAGGCCTAGCGGGAGCAGTGGTGAGCAGTTCTTC
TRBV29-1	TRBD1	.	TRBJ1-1	CSVSQGEAEAFF	TGCAGCGTCTCACAGGGGGAGGCTGAAGCTTTCTTT
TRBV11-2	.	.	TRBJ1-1	CASRFTKGFEAFF	TGTGCCAGCAGGTTTACTAAGGGGTTTGAAGCTTTCTTT
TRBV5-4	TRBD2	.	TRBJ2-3	CASSGTSGSPDTQYF	TGTGCCAGCAGCGGGACTAGCGGGAGCCCAGATACGCAGTATTTT
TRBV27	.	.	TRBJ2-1	CASSMQPGGTGEQFF	TGTGCCAGCAGTATGCAGCCTGGGGGCACTGGTGAGCAGTTCTTC
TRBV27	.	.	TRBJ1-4	CASSFSPGYGEGATSEDEKLFF	TGTGCCAGCAGTTTTTCGCCTGGATACGGGGAGGGTGCCACCTCGGAGGATGAAAAACTGTTTTTT
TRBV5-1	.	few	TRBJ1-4	CASSIDPSNGMFF	TGCGCCAGCAGCATAGACCCATCAAACGGGATGTTTTTT
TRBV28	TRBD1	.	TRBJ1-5	CASRGTVGNQPQHF	TGTGCCAGCAGAGGGACAGTCGGTAATCAGCCCCAGCATTTT
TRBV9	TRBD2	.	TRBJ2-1	CASSAAGGPSSEQFF	TGTGCCAGCAGCGCAGCGGGGGGGCCCTCTAGTGAGCAGTTCTTC
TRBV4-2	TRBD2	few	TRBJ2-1	CASSQAQGTSGYNEQFF	TGTGCCAGCAGCCAAGCCCAAGGGACTAGCGGATACAATGAGCAGTTCTTC
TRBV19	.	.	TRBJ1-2	CASKRVSDSPSPYGYTF	TGTGCCAGTAAGAGGGTTTCGGATAGTCCCTCTCCCTATGGCTACACCTTC
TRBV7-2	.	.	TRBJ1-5	CASSLAYRANQPQHF	TGTGCCAGCAGCTTAGCCTACAGGGCCAATCAGCCCCAGCATTTT
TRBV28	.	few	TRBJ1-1	CASSEGGWTEAFF	TGTGCCAGCAGTGAAGGGGGTTGGACTGAAGCTTTCTTT
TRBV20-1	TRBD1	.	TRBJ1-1	CSATGMRAFF	TGCAGTGCGACAGGGATGAGGGCTTTCTTT
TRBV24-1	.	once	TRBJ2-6	CATSVGGHSGANVLTF	TGTGCCACCAGTGTGGGGGGGCACTCTGGGGCCAACGTCCTGACTTTC
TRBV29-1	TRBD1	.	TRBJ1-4	CGWWDSNEKLFF	TGCGGCTGGTGGGACAGTAATGAAAAACTGTTTTTT
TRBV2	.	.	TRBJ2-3	CASSGYRADTQYF	TGTGCCAGCAGTGGATACAGGGCAGATACGCAGTATTTT